This T cell receptor beta chain is from a study of CD8+ T cells in alopecia areata. The overall study: The drug, oral tofacitinib, was given to treated patients at 5 to 10 mg twice daily.

The CDR3 consists of 16 residues. CDR1 and CDR2 from the germline V gene are SEHNR and FQNEAQ (reference sequence). V lost 1 base and J lost 3; bases outside the gene matches: 7. Study-level points and caveats: Possibly because of HLA-related factors, TCR sharing was less clear across patients than in mice. Lesional scalp exceeded normal scalp in clonality, especially in alopecia totalis/universalis.

The treatment here: oral pan-JAK inhibitor, 5-10 mg twice daily. Once RNA had been extracted, it was reverse transcribed into cDNA to act as the sequencing template. The assay was immunoSEQ multiplex PCR, and TCRdb's table has in-frame clones only and misses some. The table shows about 92,000 clones, with around 40% occurring only once. With respect to this clone: Its antigen is not known.

The receptor was isolated from a human donor with alopecia areata. The chain has TRBV7-9 and TRBJ2-5, with 8 bases that match TRBD2. Sequenced material: CD8+ T cells sorted from blood, taken at week 24, from a patient treated with tofacitinib. CDR3 residues: CASSLGPGGSEETQYF. The CDR3 nucleotides read TGTGCCAGCAGCTTAGGCCCGGGGGGGTCTGAAGAGACCCAGTACTTC.